This T cell receptor beta chain originates from a study of CD8 T cells in Susac syndrome. Study conclusions and caveats: Repertoires of Susac syndrome CD4+ T cells lacked clonal expansion.

Patients with Susac syndrome met diagnostic criteria defined recently for definite or probable disease. Random hexamers primed reverse transcription of about 0.5 to 1 ug RNA. MiXCR, applied by TCRdb to the immunoSEQ multiplex PCR reads, yields one record per CDR3 protein. This sample has about 150,000 distinct CDR3 sequences; around 95% occur once, and the top ten carry 0.16%. Germline assignment: CDR1 DFQATT and CDR2 SNEGSKA (reference sequence). Trimming pared 3 bases from V and 4 bases from J, leaving 10 bases between. The CDR3 has 13 residues. Of note for this clonotype: What it recognizes is unknown.

This receptor was taken from a human donor with Susac syndrome. The sample was CD4+ T cells from PBMCs. V usage is TRBV20-1 and J usage is TRBJ1-5; D not resolved. CDR3 DNA: TGCAGTGCTAGTGTGGGCACAAATCAGCCCCAGCATTTT. Translating gives CSASVGTNQPQHF.